These 25 T cell receptor beta chains originate from one sample sequenced in a study of beta chain features in type 1 diabetes. Study results and caveats: In every one of the four CD4+ subsets, TCRB CDR3s were moderately but significantly shorter in Type 1 diabetes patients.

Reverse transcription of all isolated RNA meant that expressed TCRB transcripts were sequenced. This table comes from immunoSEQ multiplex PCR, and its TCRdb copy is limited to in-frame clones, with some not included. The table has 600,000 to 700,000 clones, 9.5% to 15% seen once. Their target antigens are unknown. Sequenced input: naive CD4+ T cells from blood. These TCRs come from a man under 40 with type 1 diabetes.

This clone was observed a handful of times. The V gene is TRBV9, the J gene TRBJ2-1; the D is unclear. Germline CDR1 is SGDLS and CDR2 is YYNGEE. Trimming cost V 4 bases and J 5 bases, with 16 bases left between them. This CDR3 is 15 amino acids long. CDR3 protein: CASSPLGEPDNEQFF. Here the CDR3 DNA reads TGTGCCAGCAGCCCCTTAGGCGAGCCTGACAATGAGCAGTTCTTC.

This sequence joins TRBV11-3 and TRBJ2-1, with TRBD2 matching over 13 bases. Trimming cost V 5 bases and J 9 bases; bases outside gene matches: 4. Germline CDR1 and CDR2: SGHNT and YENEEA. CDR3 length: 14 residues. CDR3 sequence: CASSLLAGGLEQFF. CDR3 nucleotide sequence: TGTGCCAGCAGCCTACTAGCGGGGGGGCTTGAGCAGTTCTTC.

This clone was seen a few times. This chain connects TRBV30 to TRBJ2-7; 7 nucleotides agree with TRBD2. The CDR3 is 13 amino acids. J was trimmed by 2 bases and V by 8 bases; bases with no gene match: 9. CDR1 and CDR2 (germline): GTSNPN, SVGIG (reference sequence). CDR3 sequence: CAGGGQDTYEQYF. For the CDR3, the DNA is TGTGCCGGGGGAGGGCAGGACACCTACGAGCAGTACTTC.

This clone was seen a few times. The chain has TRBV29-1 and TRBJ1-2; 10 bases match TRBD1. This CDR3 is 15 amino acids long. V lost 7 bases to trimming and J lost 7 bases; unmatched junction nucleotides: 15. The germline gives CDR1 SQVTM, CDR2 ANQGSEA. The CDR3 nucleotides read TGCAGCGGGGACGAGACAGGGGGCGAGAGTTTTGGCTACACCTTC. Translated: CSGDETGGESFGYTF.

The sample holds a few counts of this clone. The chain is built from TRBV9 and TRBJ1-1, with D hard to call. V dropped 0 bases and J dropped 0 bases, with 6 bases sitting between them. There are 14 residues in the CDR3. Looked up from germline, CDR1 is SGDLS and CDR2 is YYNGEE. Written as DNA, the CDR3 is TGTGCCAGCAGCGTAGCTACAATGAACACTGAAGCTTTCTTT. This sequence encodes CASSVATMNTEAFF.

The chain recombines TRBV5-1 with TRBJ2-7, with 7 positions matching TRBD1. Looked up from germline, CDR1 is SGHRS and CDR2 is YFSETQ. The CDR3 sequence is 14 residues long. J lost 5 bases, V lost 5 bases, and 10 bases had no gene match. The CDR3 coding sequence is TGCGCCAGCAGTGCAACCTCAGGGGGTGACGAGCAGTACTTC. Protein sequence: CASSATSGGDEQYF.

The CDR3 coding sequence is TGCAGCGTTGCCCAGCGGGGGTATGGCGAGCAGTACTTC. It is translated as CSVAQRGYGEQYF. The chain combines TRBV29-1 with TRBJ2-7; 8 bases line up with TRBD2. Germline assignment: CDR1 SQVTM and CDR2 ANQGSEA. Losses at the gene ends were 4 bases for V and 6 bases for J; bases not matched to a gene: 8. This CDR3 is built from 13 residues.

About this clone itself: Distinct nucleotide sequences in the sample also encode this CDR3. The V call is TRBV7-9, the J call TRBJ2-5; tentative D call: TRBD2 (5 bases). CDR1 is SEHNR, CDR2 FQNEAQ, per germline (reference sequence). This CDR3 has 13 amino acids. V dropped 0 bases and J dropped 5 bases, with 7 bases sitting between them. The CDR3 sequence is CASSLAGVETQYF. CDR3 bases: TGTGCCAGCAGCTTAGCCGGGGTGGAGACCCAGTACTTC.

This chain joins TRBV11-3 and TRBJ2-4; 8 bases are a match to TRBD1. The CDR3 is 17 residues long. Losses at the gene ends were 4 bases for V and 0 bases for J; bases not matched to a gene: 8. Germline V lookup: CDR1 SGHNT, CDR2 YENEEA. The CDR3 region is CASSSEGTGLAKNIQYF. Written as DNA, the CDR3 is TGTGCCAGCAGCTCAGAGGGGACAGGTCTAGCCAAAAACATTCAGTACTTC.

This clone turned up a few times. The CDR3 DNA sequence: TGTGCCAGCAGCCCGACGGGGGGGTCCTACGAGCAGTACTTC. Its translation: CASSPTGGSYEQYF. The chain has TRBV7-2 and TRBJ2-7; TRBD2 matches at 8 bases. Germline V gives CDR1 SGHTA, CDR2 FQGNSA. Trimming removed 5 bases from V and 1 base from J; junction bases left unmatched: 4. The CDR3 runs 14 residues. Variable domain in full (rest from reference TRBV7-2 and TRBJ2-7): GAGVSQSPSNKVTEKGKDVELRCDPISGHTALYWYRQSLGQGLEFLIYFQGNSAPDKSGLPSDRFSAERTGGSVSTLTIQRTQQEDSAVYLCASSPTGGSYEQYFGPGTRLTVT.

In this sample, this clone turned up a few times. The genes are TRBV9 and TRBJ2-1; D possibly corresponds to TRBD2 (6 bases). In germline, CDR1 is SGDLS, CDR2 YYNGEE. Trimming removed 0 bases at V and 0 bases at J, with 10 bases between. This CDR3 comprises 16 residues. The CDR3 loop is CASSVEGGSSYNEQFF. The CDR3 region has the DNA TGTGCCAGCAGCGTAGAAGGAGGGAGCTCCTACAATGAGCAGTTCTTC.

This clone was seen only a few times. This rearrangement joins TRBV7-9 to TRBJ1-4; D unclear. Trimming cost V 0 bases and J 4 bases, with 6 bases left between them. CDR3 length: 14 residues. The germline CDR1 and CDR2 sequences are SEHNR and FQNEAQ (reference sequence). The CDR3 sequence: CASSLAQINEKLFF. The DNA for the CDR3 is TGTGCCAGCAGCTTAGCACAGATTAATGAAAAACTGTTTTTT.

The rearrangement joins TRBV28 to TRBJ2-2; D tentatively fits TRBD1 or TRBD2 (5 bases each). The germline V gene has CDR1 MDHEN and CDR2 SYDVKM. The CDR3 is made up of 16 amino acids. Trimming left V 5 bases short and J 1 base short, with 14 bases between. The CDR3 coding sequence is TGTGCCAGCAGTCACTATGGGGACGTGAACACCGGGGAGCTGTTTTTT. It is translated as CASSHYGDVNTGELFF.

This clone was counted a few times. The chain carries TRBV5-1 and TRBJ1-4; weak D call: TRBD1 (5 bases). Trimming removed 1 base from V and 4 bases from J, with 11 bases in between. The CDR3 totals 15 residues. Germline V gene sequence: CDR1 SGHRS, CDR2 YFSETQ. CDR3 region: CASSLLGTLNEKLFF. For the CDR3, the DNA is TGCGCCAGCAGCTTGCTTGGGACCCTTAATGAAAAACTGTTTTTT.

V usage is TRBV7-9 and J usage is TRBJ2-5; 8 nucleotides line up with TRBD1. The length of the CDR3 is 15 residues. V was pared by 1 base and J by 2 bases, with 3 bases of the junction left unmatched. Germline CDR1 and CDR2: SEHNR and FQNEAQ (reference sequence). CDR3 nucleotides: TGTGCCAGCAGCTTAGACAGGGGGATTCAAGAGACCCAGTACTTC. This translates into CASSLDRGIQETQYF. The full variable domain, completed using reference TRBV7-9 and TRBJ2-5, is DTGVSQNPRHKITKRGQNVTFRCDPISEHNRLYWYRQTLGQGPEFLTYFQNEAQLEKSRLLSDRFSAERPKGSFSTLEIQRTEQGDSAMYLCASSLDRGIQETQYFGPGTRLLVL.

The chain joins TRBV29-1 to TRBJ2-5; D remains unclear. Germline V gene lookup returns CDR1 SQVTM and CDR2 ANQGSEA. The CDR3 totals 12 residues. V lost 6 bases and J lost 5, with 13 bases in between. This CDR3 is CSVRPHGETQYF. Here the CDR3 DNA reads TGCAGCGTCCGGCCCCATGGGGAGACCCAGTACTTC.

This chain connects TRBV4-3 to TRBJ2-3, with TRBD2 identical over 7 bases. Trimming cost V 0 bases and J 5 bases; bases outside gene matches: 11. Germline loops: CDR1 LGHNA, CDR2 YSLEER. This CDR3 comprises 17 residues. CDR3 sequence reads: CASSQEPGSGIGDTQYF. The CDR3 nucleotides read TGCGCCAGCAGCCAAGAGCCGGGCAGCGGGATCGGAGATACGCAGTATTTT.

The table lists this clone with a few counts. The rearrangement uses TRBV7-2 and TRBJ1-2, with 7 bases matching TRBD1. With V trimmed by 2 bases and J by 8 bases, 8 bases remained unmatched. Per germline, CDR1 SGHTA and CDR2 FQGNSA. The CDR3 loop spans 14 amino acids. The CDR3 region is CASSLSEGAGGYTF. The DNA for the CDR3 is TGTGCCAGCAGCTTATCGGAGGGGGCAGGAGGCTACACCTTC. Full variable domain (remainder filled in from reference TRBV7-2 and TRBJ1-2): GAGVSQSPSNKVTEKGKDVELRCDPISGHTALYWYRQSLGQGLEFLIYFQGNSAPDKSGLPSDRFSAERTGGSVSTLTIQRTQQEDSAVYLCASSLSEGAGGYTFGSGTRLTVV.

This chain uses TRBV6-5 with TRBJ1-1; unclear D gene. The CDR3 runs 14 residues. Trimming removed 2 bases from V and 4 bases from J, with 11 bases in between. Per the germline V gene, CDR1 is MNHEY and CDR2 is SVGAGI. The CDR3 nucleotides are TGTGCCAGCAGTTACGGCGGGATCGTCACTGAAGCTTTCTTT. Translating it yields CASSYGGIVTEAFF.

The rearrangement joins TRBV7-2 to TRBJ2-1; D ambiguous. Germline loops: CDR1 SGHTA, CDR2 FQGNSA. This CDR3 spans 13 amino acids. V gave up 7 bases and J gave up 4 bases, with 11 bases separating them. Written as DNA, the CDR3 is TGTGCCAGCAACCACTGGGTGTACAATGAGCAGTTCTTC. Its protein is CASNHWVYNEQFF.

This clone appeared a few times. The chain uses TRBV2 and TRBJ2-1, with D unresolved. Germline assignment: CDR1 SNHLY and CDR2 FYNNEI. V was clipped by 11 bases and J by 4 bases, with 9 bases between them. The CDR3 has 11 amino acids. The CDR3 is CAQRQYNEQFF. The CDR3 nucleotides are TGTGCCCAGCGCCAGTACAATGAGCAGTTCTTC.

The chain combines TRBV18 with TRBJ2-7; TRBD1 aligns across 7 bases. CDR1 KGHSH and CDR2 LQKENI come from the germline V gene. V shed 3 bases and J 3 bases; nucleotides not matched to a gene: 2. CDR3 length equals 13 residues. The CDR3, as DNA: TGTGCCAGCTCACCGACAGGGCACTACGAGCAGTACTTC. It codes for CASSPTGHYEQYF. The full variable domain, rest sourced from reference TRBV18 and TRBJ2-7, is NAGVMQNPRHLVRRRGQEARLRCSPMKGHSHVYWYRQLPEEGLKFMVYLQKENIIDESGMPKERFSAEFPKEGPSILRIQQVVRGDSAAYFCASSPTGHYEQYFGPGTRLTVT.

This clone was observed a few times. V usage is TRBV25-1 and J usage is TRBJ2-2, with D unclear. The ends were cut back, 5 bases at V and 2 bases at J, with 12 bases in the middle. Germline V gives CDR1 MGHDK, CDR2 SYGVNS. The CDR3 has 15 amino acids. The CDR3: CASSPVTKNTGELFF. The CDR3 bases are TGTGCCAGCAGTCCAGTGACCAAAAACACCGGGGAGCTGTTTTTT.

This clone turned up a few times. The chain is built from TRBV9 and TRBJ2-7, with 7 bases aligning to TRBD1. The CDR3 contains 15 residues. CDR1 is SGDLS, CDR2 YYNGEE, per germline. Unmatched junction bases numbered 7, after V lost 0 bases and J lost 4 bases. The DNA for the CDR3 is TGTGCCAGCAGCGTAGGACAGGGTCCAGGGTACGAGCAGTACTTC. Its translation: CASSVGQGPGYEQYF.

This clone showed up just a few times. The chain is built from TRBV14 and TRBJ2-7; D unresolved. In germline, CDR1 is SGHDN, CDR2 FVKESK. Trimming left V 7 bases short and J 5 bases short, with 18 bases between. The CDR3 contains 14 residues. DNA of the CDR3: TGTGCCAGCAACGGTGTAGGGCCGTCCCACGAGCAGTACTTC. It is translated as CASNGVGPSHEQYF.